This TCR beta chain was profiled in a study of beta chain features in type 1 diabetes. The study, taken as a whole, reports: Junctions at VDJ sites from type 1 diabetes patients had fewer insertions and more deletions. PCR might favor shorter templates, but any such skew would affect patients and controls equally.

This clone appeared a few times. Its target is unknown. What was sequenced were expressed TCRB transcripts, since all of the isolated RNA had been reverse transcribed. Regulatory, naive and central memory T cell samples averaged around 3.6 million reads. Here immunoSEQ multiplex PCR was the method, and the copy in TCRdb shows in-frame clones only, minus some. The data contain some 400,000 clones, about 15% of them singletons. In germline, CDR1 is SQVTM, CDR2 ANQGSEA. Trimming pared 3 bases from V and 0 bases from J, leaving 12 bases between. CDR3 length: 14 amino acids. The specimen was naive CD4+ T cells from blood. The receptor was isolated from a young woman in good health. The chain employs TRBV29-1 and TRBJ2-7; D is unresolved. The CDR3 DNA is TGCAGCGTTGATTCGTCGTTCGGCTCCTACGAGCAGTACTTC. Its protein product is CSVDSSFGSYEQYF.